This entry concerns a single TCR beta chain. Its target is unknown. The data belong to a study of OX40 agonist ivuxolimab in advanced cancers. Overall study: All patients had ivuxolimab intravenously every 2 weeks at 0.01 to 10 mg/kg.

Here immunoSEQ multiplex PCR was the method, and the copy in TCRdb shows in-frame clones only, minus some. The table includes 25,000 or so clones, around 75% detected once. CDR1 is MGHRA, CDR2 YSYEKL, per germline. Trimming took 1 base from V and 9 from J, leaving 9 bases between them. The CDR3 extends over 12 amino acids. The study's findings and limits: Part of the nonresponder group also had normalized T-cell clonal expansion that was low. Clonal expansion from baseline to week 6 occurred in both CD4+ and CD8+ T cells.

Source: CD4+ or CD8+ T cells sorted from blood, taken in a trial of the OX40 agonist ivuxolimab. This clonotype was sampled from an adult with an advanced solid tumor such as melanoma, head and neck, liver or kidney cancer. This sequence joins TRBV4-1 and TRBJ1-1; D possibly corresponds to TRBD1 (5 bases). The CDR3 DNA follows: TGCGCCAGCAGCCAAGGCGGGACTCAAGCTTTCTTT. It translates to CASSQGGTQAFF.